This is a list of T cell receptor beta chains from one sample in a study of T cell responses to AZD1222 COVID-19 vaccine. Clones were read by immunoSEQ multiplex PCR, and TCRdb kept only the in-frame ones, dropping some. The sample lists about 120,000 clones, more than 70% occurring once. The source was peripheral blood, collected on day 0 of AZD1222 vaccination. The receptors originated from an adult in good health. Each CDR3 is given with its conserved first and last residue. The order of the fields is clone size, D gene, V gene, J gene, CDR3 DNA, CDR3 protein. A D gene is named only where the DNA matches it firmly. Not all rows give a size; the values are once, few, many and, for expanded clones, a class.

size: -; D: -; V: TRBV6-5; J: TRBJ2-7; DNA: TGTGCCAGCAAAACCGGAGGACCCGAGCAGTACTTC; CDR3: CASKTGGPEQYF
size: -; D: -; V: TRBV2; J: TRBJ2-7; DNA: TGTGCCAGCTCAAGCGTCCTAGGAAGGAACGAGCAGTACTTC; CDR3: CASSSVLGRNEQYF
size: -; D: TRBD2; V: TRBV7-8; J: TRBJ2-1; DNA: TGTGCCAGCAGCTTAGAAAGCGGGAGCTCCTACAATGAGCAGTTCTTC; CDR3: CASSLESGSSYNEQFF
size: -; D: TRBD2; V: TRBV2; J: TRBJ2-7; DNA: TGTGCCAGCGTTGCCAGAAGCGGGAGGGCCCACGAGCAGTACTTC; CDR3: CASVARSGRAHEQYF
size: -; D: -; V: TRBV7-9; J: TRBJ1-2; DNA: TGTGCCAGCAGCTTAGGGCAGGGACCCTACTATGGCTACACCTTC; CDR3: CASSLGQGPYYGYTF
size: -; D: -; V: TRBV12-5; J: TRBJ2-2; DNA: TGTGCTAGTGGTTTGGAAACCGGGGAGCTGTTTTTT; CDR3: CASGLETGELFF
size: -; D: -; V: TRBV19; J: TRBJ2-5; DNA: TGTGCCAGTAGCGTGGGCGGAGCACAAGAGACCCAGTACTTC; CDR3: CASSVGGAQETQYF
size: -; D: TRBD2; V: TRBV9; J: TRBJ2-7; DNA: TGTGCCAGCAGCGTAGAGCCTAGCGGGAGCAGCGAGCAGTACTTC; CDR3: CASSVEPSGSSEQYF
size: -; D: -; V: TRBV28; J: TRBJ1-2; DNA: TGTGCCAGCAGTACTCCTCGGGTGCCGGGCTATGGCTACACCTTC; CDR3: CASSTPRVPGYGYTF
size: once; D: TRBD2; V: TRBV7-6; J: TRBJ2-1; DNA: TGTGCCAGCAGCTTAAACGGGGGAGGGTGGGCCTACAATGAGCAGTTCTTC; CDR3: CASSLNGGGWAYNEQFF
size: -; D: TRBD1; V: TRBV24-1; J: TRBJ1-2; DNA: TGTGCCACCAGTGACCCGAACAGGGGATATGGCTACACCTTC; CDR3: CATSDPNRGYGYTF
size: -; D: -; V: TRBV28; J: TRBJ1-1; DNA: TGTGCCAGCAGTGGGACATGGGGCACTGAAGCTTTCTTT; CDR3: CASSGTWGTEAFF
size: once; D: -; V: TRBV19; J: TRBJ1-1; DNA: TGTGCCAGTAGTATCGGACGGGCGAACACTGAAGCTTTCTTT; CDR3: CASSIGRANTEAFF
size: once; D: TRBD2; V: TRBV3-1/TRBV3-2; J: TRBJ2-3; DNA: TGTGCCAGCAGCCCGTCGGGGACTAGGAGGCCGCAGTATTTT; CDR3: CASSPSGTRRPQYF
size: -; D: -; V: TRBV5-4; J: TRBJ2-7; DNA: TGTGCCAGCAGCGGCCAGACTACCCCCGAGCAGTACTTC; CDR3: CASSGQTTPEQYF
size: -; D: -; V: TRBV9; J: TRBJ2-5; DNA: TGTGCCAGCAGCGTAGCAGGAGTCCAAGAGACCCAGTACTTC; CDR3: CASSVAGVQETQYF
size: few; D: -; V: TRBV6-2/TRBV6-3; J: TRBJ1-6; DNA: TGTGCCAGCAGTCCCGCCTATTCACCCCTCCACTTT; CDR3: CASSPAYSPLHF
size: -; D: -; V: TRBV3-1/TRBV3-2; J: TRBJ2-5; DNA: TGTGCCAGCAGCCAAGGAGGGATCTTCCAAGAGACCCAGTACTTC; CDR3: CASSQGGIFQETQYF
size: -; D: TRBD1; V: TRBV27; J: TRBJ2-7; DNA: TGTGCCAGCAGTTTATCAGGACAGGGCACCTACGAGCAGTACTTC; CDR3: CASSLSGQGTYEQYF
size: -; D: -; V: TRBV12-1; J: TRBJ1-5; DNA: TGTGCCAGCAGCTTTAGGCGCCCGGCAGGGGGAATGGGCAATCAGCCCCAGCATTTT; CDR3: CASSFRRPAGGMGNQPQHF
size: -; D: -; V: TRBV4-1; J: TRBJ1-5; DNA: TGCGCCAGCAGCCAAGATGACGCGACAGTGGGAAATCAGCCCCAGCATTTT; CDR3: CASSQDDATVGNQPQHF
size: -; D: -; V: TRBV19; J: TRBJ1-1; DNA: TGTGCCAGTAGTATGTCGGACAGACCGAACACTGAAGCTTTCTTT; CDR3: CASSMSDRPNTEAFF
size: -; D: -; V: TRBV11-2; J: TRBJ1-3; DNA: TGTGCCAGCAGCTTAGGGAGAGGTGGGACGAGAAACACCATATATTTT; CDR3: CASSLGRGGTRNTIYF
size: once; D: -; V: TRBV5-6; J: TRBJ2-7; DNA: TGTGCCAGCAGCTTGGGGACAGAGTCCTACGAGCAGTACTTC; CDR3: CASSLGTESYEQYF
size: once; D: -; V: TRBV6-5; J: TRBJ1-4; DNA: TGTGCCAGCAGTCCTCGCCGGTCCGAAAAACTGTTTTTT; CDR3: CASSPRRSEKLFF
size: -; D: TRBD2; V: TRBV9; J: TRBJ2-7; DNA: TGTGCCAGCAGCGTCGGGACTAGCGAGCTCTCCTCCTACGAGCAGTACTTC; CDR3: CASSVGTSELSSYEQYF
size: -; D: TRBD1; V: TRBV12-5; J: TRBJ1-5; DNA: TGTGCTAGTGGTTTGGTACTAGGCGCCGGGACAGGGCTTGAGAAGAGCAATCAGCCCCAGCATTTT; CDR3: CASGLVLGAGTGLEKSNQPQHF
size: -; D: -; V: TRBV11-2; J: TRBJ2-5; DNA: TGTGCCAGCAGCTTAATGTTGGTCCCAGGGGAGACCCAGTACTTC; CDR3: CASSLMLVPGETQYF
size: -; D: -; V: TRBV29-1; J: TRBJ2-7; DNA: TGCAGCGTTATACTCGCGAAGGGCTACGAGCAGTACTTC; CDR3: CSVILAKGYEQYF
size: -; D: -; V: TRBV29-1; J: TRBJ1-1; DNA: TGCAGCGCCCTCGGGGACCACACTGAAGCTTTCTTT; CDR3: CSALGDHTEAFF
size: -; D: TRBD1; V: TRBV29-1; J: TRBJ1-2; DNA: TGCAGCGTTGCGGGACAGAATGACTACACCTTC; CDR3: CSVAGQNDYTF
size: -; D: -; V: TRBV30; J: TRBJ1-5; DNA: TGTGCCTGGAGTGTAACAGGGAGGTTTAATCAGCCCCAGCATTTT; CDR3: CAWSVTGRFNQPQHF
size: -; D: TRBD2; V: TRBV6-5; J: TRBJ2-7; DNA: TGTGCCAGCAGAGCCACGAGCGGGAGTCCCTACGAGCAGTACTTC; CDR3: CASRATSGSPYEQYF
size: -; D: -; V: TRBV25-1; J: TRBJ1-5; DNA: TGTGCCAGCAGTGAATCGGGGGGGTTTTTTCAGCCCCAGCATTTT; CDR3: CASSESGGFFQPQHF
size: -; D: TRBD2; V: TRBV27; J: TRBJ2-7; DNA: TGTGCCAGCAGTAAGAAACTAGCGGGAGCTTCTTACGAGCAGTACTTC; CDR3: CASSKKLAGASYEQYF
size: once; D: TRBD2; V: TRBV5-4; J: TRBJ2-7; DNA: TGTGCCAGCAGCCAAGGACTAGCGGTAACCTACGAGCAGTACTTC; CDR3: CASSQGLAVTYEQYF
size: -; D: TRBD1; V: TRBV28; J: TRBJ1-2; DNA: TGTGCCAGCGCATACCTAGACAGGGGCCCATCCTATGGCTACACCTTC; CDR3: CASAYLDRGPSYGYTF
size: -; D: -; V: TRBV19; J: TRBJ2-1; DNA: TGTGCCAGTACAGCCTCCGCCCCCCAAGCCCATGAGCAGTTCTTC; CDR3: CASTASAPQAHEQFF
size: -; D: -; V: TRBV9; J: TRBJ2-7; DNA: TGTGCCAGCAGCGTAGGAGGGGGCTCAGGGGGGAACGAGCAGTACTTC; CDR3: CASSVGGGSGGNEQYF
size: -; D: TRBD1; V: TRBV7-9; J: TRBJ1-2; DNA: TGTGCCAGCAGCCGAGCCAGGGGGTACTATGGCTACACCTTC; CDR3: CASSRARGYYGYTF
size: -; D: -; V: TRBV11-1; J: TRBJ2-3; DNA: TGTGCCAGCGCCCTCCAAAGGGGCCCCACAGATACGCAGTATTTT; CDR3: CASALQRGPTDTQYF
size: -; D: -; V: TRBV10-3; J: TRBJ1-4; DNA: TGTGCCATCAGTGAGGTCGGACAAGAGGAAAAACTGTTTTTT; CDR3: CAISEVGQEEKLFF
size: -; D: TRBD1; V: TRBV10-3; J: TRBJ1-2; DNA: TGTGCCATCAGTGTAGAGGGGGCGAGAGGCTACACCTTC; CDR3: CAISVEGARGYTF
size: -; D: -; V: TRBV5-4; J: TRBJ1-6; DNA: TGTGCCAGCAGCTCCCGTAGGCAGGGTGGTTCACCCCTCCACTTT; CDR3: CASSSRRQGGSPLHF
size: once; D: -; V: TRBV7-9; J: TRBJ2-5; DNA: TGTGCCAGCAGCTTCCCGGAGGCAGTTCTGGAGACCCAGTACTTC; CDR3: CASSFPEAVLETQYF
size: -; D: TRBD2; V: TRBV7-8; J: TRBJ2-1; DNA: TGTGCCAGCACCGCTGGACTAGCGGGAGGGAATGAGCAGTTCTTC; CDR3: CASTAGLAGGNEQFF
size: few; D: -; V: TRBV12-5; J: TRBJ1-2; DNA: TGTGCTAGTGGTACGCAGGGTCCCTATGGCTACACCTTC; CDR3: CASGTQGPYGYTF
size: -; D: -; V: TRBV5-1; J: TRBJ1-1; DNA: TGCGCCAGCAGCTTGGACAGGGAAGGGAGCACTGAAGCTTTCTTT; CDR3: CASSLDREGSTEAFF
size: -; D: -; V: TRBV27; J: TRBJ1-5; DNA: TGTGCCAGCAGTTTAGGCTTTGGGTCGGGGGATCAGCCCCAGCATTTT; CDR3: CASSLGFGSGDQPQHF
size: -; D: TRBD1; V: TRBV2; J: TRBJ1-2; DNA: TGTGCCAGCAGGGCCGGGACAGGGATTTATGGCTACACCTTC; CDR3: CASRAGTGIYGYTF
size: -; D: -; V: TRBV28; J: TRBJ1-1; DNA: TGTGCCAGCAGCTCGAGATGGGGGACTAGCACTGAAGCTTTCTTT; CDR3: CASSSRWGTSTEAFF
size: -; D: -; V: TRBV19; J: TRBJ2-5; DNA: TGTGCCAGTAGTACCCCCCAGGGGCGGGTAGGAGAGACCCAGTACTTC; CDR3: CASSTPQGRVGETQYF
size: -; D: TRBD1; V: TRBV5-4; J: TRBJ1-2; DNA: TGTGCCAGCAGCATCGGACAGGGGTTAAACTATGGCTACACCTTC; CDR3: CASSIGQGLNYGYTF